A single sample gave rise to the 22 T cell receptor beta chains below, sequenced in a study of control samples from healthy donors and cancer patients (dated by TCRdb to 2018 to 2021). The library was prepared using the immunoSEQ multiplex PCR assay. This is the immuneACCESS table as TCRdb keeps it, with only in-frame sequences that have V and J called. A part of the clones is gone; compared with another copy, unresolved V genes explain less than half, and the rest is unexplained. The table for this sample lists some 99,000 clones; around 89% of them were counted only once. Jointly, the top ten make up approximately 15% of the sample. The sequencing input was blood. The receptors were gathered from a woman aged 45-59 years in good health.

The rearrangement links TRBV6-6 to TRBJ1-1; D is uncertain. The CDR3 is 13 amino acids. The germline CDR1 and CDR2 sequences are MNHNY and SVGAGI (reference sequence). Trimming cost V 7 bases and J 1 base, with 10 bases left between them. In DNA, the CDR3 is TGTGCCAGCACGAACTACAGGAACACTGAAGCTTTCTTT. This gives the protein CASTNYRNTEAFF.

This rearrangement joins TRBV30 to TRBJ1-4; the D gene is possibly TRBD1 (5 bases). Germline V gives CDR1 GTSNPN, CDR2 SVGIG (reference sequence). CDR3 length: 13 amino acids. The V end was cut by 5 bases, the J end by 6 bases, with 13 bases between. The CDR3 reads CAWGQTLYEKLFF. The CDR3 nucleotides read TGTGCCTGGGGACAAACGCTCTATGAAAAACTGTTTTTT.

The rearrangement joins TRBV16 to TRBJ1-1, with D possibly being TRBD1 (6 bases). Germline lookup yields CDR1 KGHSY and CDR2 FQNENV. The CDR3 runs 14 residues. V lost 5 bases, J lost 4 bases, and 14 bases lay in between. For the CDR3, the DNA is TGTGCCAGCAGCTCGGGGGGGGGCCGCACTGAAGCTTTCTTT. It specifies CASSSGGGRTEAFF. Full variable domain (outside the CDR3, taken from reference TRBV16 and TRBJ1-1): GEEVAQTPKHLVRGEGQKAKLYCAPIKGHSYVFWYQQVLKNEFKFLISFQNENVFDETGMPKERFSAKCLPNSPCSLEIQATKLEDSAVYFCASSSGGGRTEAFFGQGTRLTVV.

V and J are TRBV24-1 and TRBJ1-1, with D perhaps matching TRBD1 (6 bases). Germline lookup yields CDR1 KGHDR and CDR2 SFDVKD. There are 14 residues in the CDR3. Trimming removed 5 bases at V and 1 base at J, with 10 bases between. CDR3 loop: CATSGLGANTEAFF. The CDR3 DNA sequence: TGTGCCACCAGTGGGCTGGGGGCGAACACTGAAGCTTTCTTT.

The chain uses TRBV3-1 (or the pseudogene TRBV3-2) and TRBJ2-3; the D gene is possibly TRBD2 (6 bases). This CDR3 region has 14 residues. V was cut by 6 bases and J by 8 bases, with 18 bases left in between. Germline V gene lookup returns CDR1 LGHDT and CDR2 YNNKEL (reference sequence). CDR3: CASRLRTTAGTQYF. CDR3 bases: TGTGCCAGCAGACTCAGGACTACCGCAGGTACGCAGTATTTT.

This chain connects TRBV28 to TRBJ1-1; D not resolved. Per the germline V gene, CDR1 is MDHEN and CDR2 is SYDVKM. Trimming stripped 2 bases from V and 11 bases from J, with 9 bases between. CDR3 length equals 11 residues. The CDR3: CASSLTRTAFF. CDR3 DNA: TGTGCCAGCAGTTTAACGCGGACCGCTTTCTTT.

V and J are TRBV4-1 and TRBJ1-3; no clear D gene. The CDR3 has 14 amino acids. Germline V gene sequence: CDR1 MGHRA, CDR2 YSYEKL. Trimming left V 3 bases short and J 3 bases short, with 9 bases between. CDR3 region: CASSQIFSGNTIYF. The CDR3 DNA follows: TGCGCCAGCAGCCAGATATTCAGTGGAAACACCATATATTTT.

V and J are TRBV7-9 and TRBJ2-1; unclear D gene. Germline loops: CDR1 SEHNR, CDR2 FQNEAQ (reference sequence). V lost 5 bases, J lost 7 bases, and 9 bases lay in between. The CDR3 length is 12 residues. The CDR3 is CASSRKENEQFF. The CDR3 region has the DNA TGTGCCAGCAGCCGGAAAGAAAATGAGCAGTTCTTC.

The genes are TRBV19 and TRBJ2-1; D gene ambiguous. With 5 bases removed from V and 10 bases from J, the gap between germline ends came to 9 bases. The CDR3 totals 11 residues. The germline V gene has CDR1 LNHDA and CDR2 SQIVND (reference sequence). The CDR3 region has the DNA TGTGCCAGTAGTGTTGGCCCAGAGCAGTTCTTC. It yields the protein CASSVGPEQFF.

The chain employs TRBV5-1 and TRBJ2-5; TRBD2 matches 11 bases. CDR3 size: 15 residues. Germline V CDR1 and CDR2: SGHRS, YFSETQ. V lost 1 base, J lost 4 bases, and 3 bases stayed unmatched. The DNA for the CDR3 is TGCGCCAGCAGCTTGATTCTAGCGGGAGGAGAGACCCAGTACTTC. As protein: CASSLILAGGETQYF.

The rearrangement links TRBV11-2 to TRBJ2-7; D call uncertain. Germline V gives CDR1 SGHAT, CDR2 FQNNGV. V was clipped by 5 bases and J by 3 bases, with 5 bases between them. The CDR3 has 11 amino acids. CDR3 nucleotide sequence: TGTGCCAGCAGCCGAGTCTACGAGCAGTACTTC. Protein: CASSRVYEQYF.

This CDR3 reads CASSHYVGDNYGYTF. The DNA of the CDR3 is TGTGCCAGCAGCCATTATGTAGGGGACAACTATGGCTACACCTTC. V usage is TRBV3-1 (or the pseudogene TRBV3-2) and J usage is TRBJ1-2; D perhaps matches TRBD1 (5 bases). V was cut by 3 bases and J by 2 bases, with 13 bases left in between. In germline, CDR1 is LGHDT, CDR2 YNNKEL (reference sequence). The CDR3 totals 15 residues.

The chain has TRBV12-3 or TRBV12-4 and TRBJ2-5; D is undetermined. This CDR3 region has 13 residues. V was clipped by 5 bases and J by 4 bases, with 11 bases between them. The CDR3: CASSPNGLETQYF. CDR3 nucleotides: TGTGCCAGCAGTCCAAACGGGTTAGAGACCCAGTACTTC.

The V and J genes are TRBV10-3 and TRBJ2-7; possibly TRBD1 for D (5 bases). Trimming left V 5 bases short and J 0 bases short, with 8 bases between. Germline CDR1 ENHRY, CDR2 SYGVKD. The CDR3 covers 13 residues. CDR3 sequence (DNA): TGTGCCATCAGTCAACAGGACTCCTACGAGCAGTACGTC. Protein sequence: CAISQQDSYEQYV.

This sequence joins TRBV28 and TRBJ2-7; 11 bases match TRBD1. Germline trimming cut 6 bases from V and 1 base from J; bases unmatched to any gene: 5. Germline V CDR1 and CDR2: MDHEN, SYDVKM. The CDR3 totals 15 residues. CDR3 bases: TGTGCCAGCAGGGGAGGGACAGGGGGATCCTACGAGCAGTACGTC. Its translation: CASRGGTGGSYEQYV.

This chain uses TRBV9 with TRBJ2-5; 8 bases align to TRBD1. The J segment lost 7 bases and the V segment lost 3 bases, leaving 11 bases of the junction unmatched. This CDR3 is 15 amino acids long. CDR1 and CDR2 (germline): SGDLS, YYNGEE. CDR3 residues: CASSEWVDRATTQYF. The DNA of the CDR3 is TGTGCCAGCAGCGAGTGGGTGGACAGGGCCACGACCCAGTACTTC. Supplemented by reference TRBV9 and TRBJ2-5, the full variable domain reads DSGVTQTPKHLITATGQRVTLRCSPRSGDLSVYWYQQSLDQGLQFLIQYYNGEERAKGNILERFSAQQFPDLHSELNLSSLELGDSALYFCASSEWVDRATTQYFGPGTRLLVL.

The chain uses TRBV11-2 and TRBJ1-4; a weak D match, TRBD1 (6 bases). The CDR3 contains 14 residues. The V end lost 2 bases, the J end lost 7 bases, and 11 bases lay between the germline ends. Germline lookup yields CDR1 SGHAT and CDR2 FQNNGV. CDR3 residues: CASSLWGAFEKLFF. DNA for the CDR3: TGTGCCAGCAGCTTATGGGGGGCGTTTGAAAAACTGTTTTTT.

The chain couples TRBV12-5 to TRBJ2-3, with D uncertain. V was trimmed by 2 bases and J by 4 bases, leaving 10 bases between them. The CDR3 totals 14 residues. Germline CDR1 is LGHNT and CDR2 is FRNRAP. In DNA, the CDR3 is TGTGCTAGTGGTTTGTTGGGTTTGGCAGATACGCAGTATTTT. Translated, it gives CASGLLGLADTQYF.

CDR3 nucleotides: TGTGCCAGCAGCTCCCAGCCCGGACGGAAGCAGTTCTTC. Amino acids: CASSSQPGRKQFF. The V call is TRBV7-2, the J call TRBJ2-1; D is ambiguous. Looked up from germline, CDR1 is SGHTA and CDR2 is FQGNSA. The V gene lost 4 bases and the J gene lost 11 bases, with 15 bases spanning the gap. This CDR3 contains 13 residues.

V is TRBV18 and J is TRBJ1-1; 8 positions agree with TRBD1. V gave up 2 bases and J gave up 6 bases; unmatched junction bases: 5. The germline CDR1 and CDR2 sequences are KGHSH and LQKENI. This CDR3 is built from 14 residues. Here the CDR3 reads CASSPSGGLAEAFF. CDR3 coding DNA: TGTGCCAGCTCACCATCAGGGGGCTTAGCTGAAGCTTTCTTT.

V and J are TRBV11-3 and TRBJ2-1; D is tentatively TRBD1 or TRBD2 (6 bases each). The CDR3 contains 15 residues. Germline CDR1 SGHNT, CDR2 YENEEA. Trimming shortened V by 4 bases and J by 4 bases, and 14 bases separated the two germline ends. As DNA, the CDR3 is TGTGCCAGCAGCTCGCCGGGGGCGGGATACAATGAGCAGTTCTTC. This gives the protein CASSSPGAGYNEQFF.

This clone was seen just once. At one end, the junction sequence differs from germline, possibly due to a read error. This rearrangement joins TRBV11-3 to TRBJ2-1; D uncertain. The CDR3 spans 13 residues. Germline assignment: CDR1 SGHNT and CDR2 YENEEA. CDR3 in DNA: TGTGCCAGCAGCTTCGCCTCCAACAATGAGCAGTTCTTC. Encoded protein: CASSFASNNEQFF.